A single sample is the source of the 29 T cell receptor beta chains below, sequenced in a study of blood T cell repertoires in COVID-19. This table comes from immunoSEQ multiplex PCR, and its TCRdb copy is limited to in-frame clones, with some not included. The table shows around 200,000 clones, with about four fifths occurring only once. The specimen sequenced was peripheral blood. These receptors were obtained from a woman between 40 and 50 years old with active or convalescent COVID-19.

The CDR3 spells CSVVGLNEKLFF. In DNA, the CDR3 is TGCAGCGTTGTCGGACTTAATGAAAAACTGTTTTTT. The chain has TRBV29-1 and TRBJ1-4; no firm D call. V gave up 4 bases and J gave up 4 bases, with 7 bases separating them. Per the germline V gene, CDR1 is SQVTM and CDR2 is ANQGSEA. This CDR3 is 12 amino acids long. The entire variable domain, with the rest obtained from reference TRBV29-1 and TRBJ1-4, is as follows: SAVISQKPSRDICQRGTSLTIQCQVDSQVTMMFWYRQQPGQSLTLIATANQGSEATYESGFVIDKFPISRPNLTFSTLTVSNMSPEDSSIYLCSVVGLNEKLFFGSGTQLSVL.

This chain connects TRBV4-2 to TRBJ2-1, with 7 bases fitting TRBD1. The CDR3 contains 13 residues. V lost 3 bases, J lost 8 bases, and 4 bases stayed unmatched. Per germline, CDR1 LGHNA and CDR2 YNFKEQ. As DNA, the CDR3 is TGTGCCAGCAGCCATTCCGACAGGGATGAGCAGTTCTTC. This codes for CASSHSDRDEQFF.

The CDR3 DNA is TGTGCCAGCTCACTGCGGGACGGCAATTCACCCCTCCACTTT. This sequence encodes CASSLRDGNSPLHF. V usage is TRBV18 and J usage is TRBJ1-6; D might be TRBD1 (5 bases). The CDR3 is 14 residues long. V dropped 4 bases and J dropped 7 bases, with 11 bases sitting between them. CDR1 and CDR2 from the germline V gene are KGHSH and LQKENI.

The gene calls are TRBV6-5 and TRBJ2-1; the D gene is possibly TRBD1 (5 bases). The CDR3 has 15 residues. Germline CDR1 is MNHEY and CDR2 is SVGAGI. The germline V and J ends were trimmed by 1 base and 7 bases, with 14 bases remaining between them. CDR3 protein: CASSYWTSSGNEQFF. CDR3 sequence (DNA): TGTGCCAGCAGTTACTGGACATCGTCCGGGAATGAGCAGTTCTTC.

The chain links TRBV29-1 to TRBJ1-1, with 8 bases matching TRBD1. The CDR3 runs 14 residues. Germline V gene data show CDR1 as SQVTM and CDR2 as ANQGSEA. Unmatched junction bases numbered 10, after V lost 7 bases and J lost 3 bases. The CDR3 protein is CSALRWTGYTEAFF. For the CDR3, the DNA is TGCAGCGCCCTCAGATGGACAGGGTACACTGAAGCTTTCTTT.

The CDR3 here is CASSWDRPLNTGELFF. The CDR3 coding sequence is TGTGCCAGCAGTTGGGACAGGCCCCTGAACACCGGGGAGCTGTTTTTT. The chain links TRBV28 to TRBJ2-2, with TRBD1 matching 8 bases. With V trimmed by 4 bases and J by 1 base, 5 bases remained unmatched. This CDR3 contains 16 residues. The germline gives CDR1 MDHEN, CDR2 SYDVKM.

This chain joins TRBV6-6 and TRBJ2-1; TRBD1 matches at 10 bases. The CDR3 totals 15 residues. Unmatched junction bases numbered 4, after V lost 2 bases and J lost 6 bases. The V gene's germline CDR1 is MNHNY and CDR2 SVGAGI (reference sequence). CDR3 sequence: CASSYGTGVGNEQFF. The CDR3 DNA reads TGTGCCAGCAGTTACGGGACAGGGGTAGGCAATGAGCAGTTCTTC.

This chain connects TRBV24-1 to TRBJ1-6, with 7 bases matching TRBD1. This CDR3 comprises 16 residues. V trimming: 3 bases; J trimming: 6 bases; junction bases outside the gene matches: 7. The germline CDR1 and CDR2 sequences are KGHDR and SFDVKD. In DNA form, the CDR3 reads TGTGCCACCAGTGATAGTCGACAGGGTGGTAATTCACCCCTCCACTTT. Amino acid sequence: CATSDSRQGGNSPLHF.

The J gene is TRBJ2-7, the V gene TRBV7-9; D might be TRBD1 (5 bases). The V end lost 5 bases, the J end lost 0 bases, and 11 bases lay between the germline ends. The CDR3 runs to 14 residues. Germline V lookup: CDR1 SEHNR, CDR2 FQNEAQ (reference sequence). The CDR3 protein is CASSPGRDSYEQYF. The CDR3 bases are TGTGCCAGCAGCCCAGGCAGGGACTCCTACGAGCAGTACTTC.

This clone showed up just a few times. The V gene is TRBV7-8, the J gene TRBJ2-7; 8 bases match TRBD1. The CDR3 has 13 residues. After removal of 3 bases from V and 7 bases from J, the junction contained 5 bases not matched to a gene. Germline CDR1 SGHVS, CDR2 FQNEAQ. The CDR3 DNA reads TGTGCCAGCAGCTTTTCACGGGACAGGGAGCAGTACTTC. Its protein is CASSFSRDREQYF.

This chain links TRBV2 with TRBJ2-1; D is unclear. V lost 0 bases and J lost 13, with 13 bases in between. In germline, CDR1 is SNHLY, CDR2 FYNNEI. CDR3 size: 13 residues. CDR3 amino acids: CASSEAPRPTQFF. DNA of the CDR3: TGTGCCAGCAGTGAAGCCCCTAGACCTACCCAGTTCTTC.

J is TRBJ1-5 and V is TRBV4-3; D is undetermined. CDR3 length equals 13 residues. The germline V and J ends were trimmed by 1 base and 5 bases, with 6 bases remaining between them. From germline, CDR1 is LGHNA and CDR2 YSLEER. The CDR3 DNA reads TGCGCCAGCAGCCAAGCTCCTGATCAGCCCCAGCATTTT. As protein: CASSQAPDQPQHF.

The chain has TRBV27 and TRBJ1-2; tentatively, D is TRBD1 (6 bases). V was shortened by 5 bases and J by 5 bases, with 15 bases between the two germline ends. This CDR3 has 14 residues. Germline V gene sequence: CDR1 MNHEY, CDR2 SMNVEV (reference sequence). The CDR3 here is CASSLREGEYGYTF. DNA of the CDR3: TGTGCCAGCAGTCTTAGAGAGGGGGAGTATGGCTACACCTTC.

This rearrangement joins TRBV30 to TRBJ1-4; TRBD1 might be the D (6 bases). The CDR3 is 17 amino acids. Trimming left V 4 bases short and J 7 bases short, with 25 bases between. The germline V gene has CDR1 GTSNPN and CDR2 SVGIG (reference sequence). CDR3 protein: CAWTDSLSIFSGEKLFF. The CDR3 DNA reads as TGTGCCTGGACGGACAGTTTATCGATATTTTCTGGTGAAAAACTGTTTTTT.

The CDR3 loop is CSVAFPGTGGFQPQHF. The CDR3, as DNA: TGCAGCGTTGCCTTCCCCGGGACAGGGGGTTTTCAGCCCCAGCATTTT. V gene TRBV29-1 combines with J gene TRBJ1-5; 11 nucleotides line up with TRBD1. The germline V gene has CDR1 SQVTM and CDR2 ANQGSEA. This CDR3 contains 16 residues. V trimming: 4 bases; J trimming: 6 bases; junction bases outside the gene matches: 11. Looking up the rest from reference TRBV29-1 and TRBJ1-5 gives the full variable domain: SAVISQKPSRDICQRGTSLTIQCQVDSQVTMMFWYRQQPGQSLTLIATANQGSEATYESGFVIDKFPISRPNLTFSTLTVSNMSPEDSSIYLCSVAFPGTGGFQPQHFGDGTRLSIL.

The chain employs TRBV9 and TRBJ2-2; D is possibly TRBD1 (6 bases). Germline V gene sequence: CDR1 SGDLS, CDR2 YYNGEE. The CDR3 covers 12 residues. Trimming cost V 4 bases and J 8 bases, with 9 bases left between them. CDR3 DNA sequence: TGTGCCAGCAGCCCTCAGGGGGGGGAGCTGTTTTTT. It encodes CASSPQGGELFF.

The V gene is TRBV18, the J gene TRBJ2-7, with TRBD2 matching over 12 bases. Germline values: CDR1 KGHSH, CDR2 LQKENI. The ends lost 1 base at V and 4 bases at J; junction bases unmatched: 8. This CDR3 spans 17 amino acids. The CDR3 DNA follows: TGTGCCAGCTCACCACGGCTAGCGGGGGGGCTGGGGTACGAGCAGTACTTC. Its translation is CASSPRLAGGLGYEQYF. The whole variable domain, filled in from reference TRBV18 and TRBJ2-7, reads NAGVMQNPRHLVRRRGQEARLRCSPMKGHSHVYWYRQLPEEGLKFMVYLQKENIIDESGMPKERFSAEFPKEGPSILRIQQVVRGDSAAYFCASSPRLAGGLGYEQYFGPGTRLTVT.

This sequence joins TRBV12-5 and TRBJ1-1, with a possible D match to TRBD1 (5 bases). Per germline, CDR1 LGHNT and CDR2 FRNRAP. V was shortened by 6 bases and J by 11 bases, with 16 bases between the two germline ends. CDR3 length equals 12 residues. This CDR3 is CASGDGGGDAFF. CDR3 nucleotide sequence: TGTGCTAGTGGCGACGGGGGGGGTGATGCTTTCTTT.

The rearrangement uses TRBV19 and TRBJ2-3; no definite D call. Germline V gene lookup returns CDR1 LNHDA and CDR2 SQIVND (reference sequence). This CDR3 is built from 11 residues. Trimming removed 4 bases from V and 3 bases from J, with 2 bases in between. CDR3 bases: TGTGCCAGTAGTACGACAGATACGCAGTATTTT. It translates to CASSTTDTQYF. Using reference TRBV19 and TRBJ2-3 for the parts outside the CDR3, the full variable domain is DGGITQSPKYLFRKEGQNVTLSCEQNLNHDAMYWYRQDPGQGLRLIYYSQIVNDFQKGDIAEGYSVSREKKESFPLTVTSAQKNPTAFYLCASSTTDTQYFGPGTRLTVL.

The V call is TRBV7-2, the J call TRBJ1-1; D unclear. Trimming cost V 2 bases and J 0 bases, with 7 bases left between them. The V gene's germline CDR1 is SGHTA and CDR2 FQGNSA. CDR3 length: 14 amino acids. The CDR3 DNA sequence: TGTGCCAGCAGCTTACAGATGATGAACACTGAAGCTTTCTTT. It encodes CASSLQMMNTEAFF.

The V gene is TRBV7-2, the J gene TRBJ1-2; D ambiguous. The CDR3 loop spans 13 amino acids. With 3 bases removed from V and 1 base from J, the gap between germline ends came to 6 bases. The germline CDR1 and CDR2 sequences are SGHTA and FQGNSA. The DNA for the CDR3 is TGTGCCAGCAGCTTCGGGGTTAACTATGGCTACACCTTC. This codes for CASSFGVNYGYTF.

V is TRBV7-8 and J is TRBJ1-1, with 8 bases identical to TRBD1. CDR3 length: 14 amino acids. Germline V gene sequence: CDR1 SGHVS, CDR2 FQNEAQ. V lost 0 bases to trimming and J lost 5 bases; unmatched junction nucleotides: 2. DNA for the CDR3: TGTGCCAGCAGCTTAGCCAGGGGGCGGACTGAAGCTTTCTTT. It codes for CASSLARGRTEAFF.

The chain is built from TRBV7-9 and TRBJ2-5; D may be TRBD2 (6 bases). The CDR3 sequence is 14 residues long. V shed 4 bases and J shed 7 bases, with 16 bases lying between them. The germline V gene has CDR1 SEHNR and CDR2 FQNEAQ (reference sequence). The CDR3 spells CASSSGGTRGTQYF. The CDR3 bases are TGTGCCAGCAGCTCGGGCGGGACCCGGGGGACCCAGTACTTC.

This chain uses TRBV18 with TRBJ2-1; 11 nucleotides line up with TRBD2. CDR1 KGHSH and CDR2 LQKENI come from the germline V gene. With 3 bases clipped from V and 1 base from J, the junction kept 2 bases outside the gene matches. This CDR3 spans 16 amino acids. CDR3 sequence: CASSPLAGGSYNEQFF. The DNA for the CDR3 is TGTGCCAGCTCACCCCTAGCGGGAGGATCCTACAATGAGCAGTTCTTC.

The chain links TRBV5-6 to TRBJ2-1; D is perhaps TRBD2 (5 bases). The germline CDR1 and CDR2 sequences are SGHDT and YYEEEE. The V gene lost 0 bases and the J gene lost 6 bases, with 7 bases spanning the gap. The CDR3 covers 13 residues. The CDR3 is CASSLVEGNEQFF. The CDR3 coding sequence is TGTGCCAGCAGCTTGGTTGAGGGCAATGAGCAGTTCTTC.

Comments on this clone: At one boundary the junction diverges from the germline segment, which might be a read error. This chain connects TRBV2 to TRBJ2-5; 10 bases fit TRBD1. CDR1 SNHLY and CDR2 FYNNEI come from the germline V gene. The CDR3 loop spans 15 amino acids. As DNA, the CDR3 is TGTGCCAGCAGCCCGGGACAGGGGATAAGAGAGGCCCAGTACTTC. Its protein product is CASSPGQGIREAQYF.

The V gene is TRBV5-1, the J gene TRBJ2-1; 10 positions agree with TRBD2. Germline V lookup: CDR1 SGHRS, CDR2 YFSETQ. The CDR3 totals 18 residues. V lost 3 bases and J lost 2; bases outside the gene matches: 11. The CDR3 bases are TGCGCCAGCAGCTCTCGAGGTAGCGGGAGGAGCCCCTACAATGAGCAGTTCTTC. Residues: CASSSRGSGRSPYNEQFF. Full variable domain (rest looked up from reference TRBV5-1 and TRBJ2-1): KAGVTQTPRYLIKTRGQQVTLSCSPISGHRSVSWYQQTPGQGLQFLFEYFSETQRNKGNFPGRFSGRQFSNSRSEMNVSTLELGDSALYLCASSSRGSGRSPYNEQFFGPGTRLTVL.

This chain links TRBV7-9 with TRBJ1-5; 7 bases fit TRBD1. Per the germline V gene, CDR1 is SEHNR and CDR2 is FQNEAQ (reference sequence). Trimming took 1 base from V and 8 from J; bases not matched to a gene: 2. The CDR3 covers 13 residues. DNA for the CDR3: TGTGCCAGCAGCTTAGGACAGGGCAAGCCCCAGCATTTT. This translates into CASSLGQGKPQHF.

V gene TRBV7-8 combines with J gene TRBJ2-3; TRBD2 matches at 9 bases. CDR1 and CDR2 (germline): SGHVS, FQNEAQ. The CDR3 length is 16 residues. The junction had 6 bases not matched to a gene; V was cut back by 0 bases and J by 5 bases. The CDR3 region is CASSLALRGGGDTQYF. CDR3 nucleotides: TGTGCCAGCAGCTTAGCGCTGCGGGGGGGCGGAGATACGCAGTATTTT.